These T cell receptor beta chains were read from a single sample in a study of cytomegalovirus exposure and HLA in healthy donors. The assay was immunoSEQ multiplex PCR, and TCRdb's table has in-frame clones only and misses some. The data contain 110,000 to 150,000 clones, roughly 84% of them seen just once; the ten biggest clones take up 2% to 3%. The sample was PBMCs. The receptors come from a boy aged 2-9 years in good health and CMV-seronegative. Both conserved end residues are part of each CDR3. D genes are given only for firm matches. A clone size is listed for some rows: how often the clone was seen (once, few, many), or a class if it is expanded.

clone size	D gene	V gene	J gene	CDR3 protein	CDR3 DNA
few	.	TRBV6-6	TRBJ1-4	CASSYRLVNNEKLFF	TGTGCCAGCAGTTACAGACTCGTAAACAATGAAAAACTGTTTTTT
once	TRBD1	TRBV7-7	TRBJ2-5	CASRPYGQGQVVTQYF	TGTGCCAGCAGGCCGTATGGACAGGGGCAGGTAGTGACCCAGTACTTC
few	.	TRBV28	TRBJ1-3	CASSTGYSGNTIYF	TGTGCCAGCAGCACAGGATACTCTGGAAACACCATATATTTT
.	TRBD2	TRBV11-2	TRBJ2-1	CASRFSGGALGEQFF	TGTGCCAGCAGGTTTAGCGGGGGGGCCTTGGGTGAGCAGTTCTTC
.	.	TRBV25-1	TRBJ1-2	CASSEGEGSRDGYTF	TGTGCCAGCAGTGAGGGGGAGGGAAGTCGGGATGGCTACACCTTC
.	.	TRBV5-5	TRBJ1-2	CASSLNGVNYGYTF	TGTGCCAGCAGCTTGAACGGGGTTAACTATGGCTACACCTTC
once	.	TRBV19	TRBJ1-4	CASQPTDATNEKLFF	TGTGCCAGTCAACCAACAGATGCAACTAATGAAAAACTGTTTTTT
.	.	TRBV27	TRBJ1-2	CASSFAGAGYGYTF	TGTGCCAGCAGTTTCGCAGGGGCAGGCTATGGCTACACCTTC
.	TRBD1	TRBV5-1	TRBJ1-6	CASSKDRGLSSYNSPLHF	TGCGCCAGCAGCAAGGACAGGGGATTGAGCTCCTATAATTCACCCCTCCACTTT
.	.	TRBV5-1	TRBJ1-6	CASSLNSERSPLHF	TGCGCCAGCAGCTTAAATAGTGAACGATCACCCCTCCACTTT
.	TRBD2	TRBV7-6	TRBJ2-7	CASSPNSGRPSHEQYF	TGTGCCAGCAGCCCTAATAGCGGGAGGCCGTCGCACGAGCAGTACTTC
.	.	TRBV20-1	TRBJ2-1	CSASIIHEQFF	TGCAGTGCTAGTATTATCCATGAGCAGTTCTTC
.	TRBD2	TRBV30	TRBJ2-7	CAWSLSGEREQYF	TGTGCCTGGAGTTTAAGCGGGGAACGGGAGCAGTACTTC
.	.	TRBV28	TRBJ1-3	CASSFTGGSGNTIYF	TGTGCCAGCAGTTTCACGGGGGGCTCTGGAAACACCATATATTTT
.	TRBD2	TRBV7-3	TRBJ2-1	CASSPGSGSVGEQFF	TGTGCCAGCAGCCCGGGTAGCGGGAGCGTCGGCGAGCAGTTCTTC
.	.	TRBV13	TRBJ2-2	CASSLGRGGLANTGELFF	TGTGCCAGCAGCTTAGGCCGTGGGGGACTCGCGAACACCGGGGAGCTGTTTTTT
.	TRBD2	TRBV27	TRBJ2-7	CASSNPLAGGNEQYF	TGTGCCAGCTCAAACCCACTAGCGGGGGGTAACGAGCAGTACTTC
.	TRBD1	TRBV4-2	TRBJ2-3	CASSQDPGQGADTQYF	TGTGCCAGCAGCCAAGATCCGGGACAGGGGGCAGATACGCAGTATTTT
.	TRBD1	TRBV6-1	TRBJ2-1	CAAGQGGTGIDEQFF	TGTGCCGCCGGTCAAGGCGGGACAGGGATAGATGAGCAGTTCTTC
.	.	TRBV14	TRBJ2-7	CASSQDPPGIRNYEQYF	TGTGCCAGCAGCCAAGATCCTCCGGGAATTCGGAACTACGAGCAGTACTTC
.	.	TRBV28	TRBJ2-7	CASSAQVSTGRPTYEQYF	TGTGCCAGCAGTGCGCAGGTGTCCACAGGGCGACCAACCTACGAGCAGTACTTC
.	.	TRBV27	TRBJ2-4	CASSPIVGNIQYF	TGTGCCAGCAGTCCGATAGTCGGGAACATTCAGTACTTC
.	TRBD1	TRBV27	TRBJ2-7	CASGGTGPTYEQYF	TGTGCCAGCGGCGGGACAGGGCCAACCTACGAGCAGTACTTC
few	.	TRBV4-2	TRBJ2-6	CASSHVTTTGTTAGANVLTF	TGTGCCAGCAGCCATGTTACGACTACCGGGACAACAGCTGGGGCCAACGTCCTGACTTTC
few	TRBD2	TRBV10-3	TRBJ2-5	CAISSSGGEETQYF	TGTGCCATCAGTTCAAGCGGGGGGGAAGAGACCCAGTACTTC
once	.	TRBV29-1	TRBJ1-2	CSVVGTGLYGYTF	TGCAGCGTTGTGGGAACAGGGCTCTATGGCTACACCTTC
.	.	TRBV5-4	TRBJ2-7	CASSLVPSAGEQYF	TGTGCCAGCAGCTTGGTTCCCTCGGCGGGCGAGCAGTACTTC
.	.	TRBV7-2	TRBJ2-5	CASSLAAPRLVETQYF	TGTGCCAGCAGCTTAGCGGCCCCCCGACTAGTAGAGACCCAGTACTTC
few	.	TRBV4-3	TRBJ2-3	CASSQRQGGESTDTQYF	TGCGCCAGCAGCCAGCGACAGGGAGGCGAATCCACAGATACGCAGTATTTT
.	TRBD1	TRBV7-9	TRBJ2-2	CVQGLGTGELFF	TGCGTACAGGGGCTGGGGACCGGGGAGCTGTTTTTT
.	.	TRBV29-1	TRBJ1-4	CSVSGRLTNEKLFF	TGCAGCGTTAGCGGACGGCTAACTAATGAAAAACTGTTTTTT
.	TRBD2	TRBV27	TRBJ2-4	CASSSPITSGKNIQYF	TGTGCCAGCAGTTCCCCGATCACTAGCGGGAAAAACATTCAGTACTTC
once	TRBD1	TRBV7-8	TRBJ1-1	CASSSRQGPQVGAFF	TGTGCCAGCAGCTCCAGACAGGGCCCCCAGGTGGGAGCTTTCTTT
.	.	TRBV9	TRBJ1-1	CASSTWDTNTEAFF	TGTGCCAGCAGCACCTGGGACACTAACACTGAAGCTTTCTTT
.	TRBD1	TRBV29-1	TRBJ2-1	CSVSDRGPDNEQFF	TGCAGCGTCTCCGACAGGGGGCCGGACAATGAGCAGTTCTTC
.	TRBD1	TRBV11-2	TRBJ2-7	CASSLRGLDYEQYF	TGTGCCAGCAGCCTGAGGGGGCTAGACTACGAGCAGTACTTC
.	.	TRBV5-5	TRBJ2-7	CASSLGSGVEQYF	TGTGCCAGCAGCTTGGGGTCCGGGGTCGAGCAGTACTTC
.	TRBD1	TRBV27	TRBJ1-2	CASSLWAGGPYGYTF	TGTGCCAGCAGTTTATGGGCAGGGGGTCCCTATGGCTACACCTTC
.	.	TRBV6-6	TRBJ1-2	CASSRQANYGYTF	TGTGCCAGCAGCCGACAGGCCAACTATGGCTACACCTTC
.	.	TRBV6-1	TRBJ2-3	CASSESFSTDTQYF	TGTGCCAGCAGTGAAAGCTTTAGCACAGATACGCAGTATTTT
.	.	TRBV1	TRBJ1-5	CTSSQVACFQPQHF	TGCACCAGCAGCCAAGTGGCTTGTTTTCAGCCCCAGCATTTT